These 32 T cell receptor beta chains were sequenced from one sample in a study of CD8+ T cells in alopecia areata. Treatment described: oral pan-JAK inhibitor, 5-10 mg twice daily. Isolated RNA was reverse transcribed into cDNA used as the sequencing template. Sequencing was performed with immunoSEQ multiplex PCR; in TCRdb, only in-frame clones are kept and a portion is missing. The sample gives about 190,000 clones, 50% to 60% of which show up once; over 0.55% is in the top ten. This specimen consisted of CD4+ T cells sorted from blood, obtained at week 4, from a patient treated with tofacitinib. These TCRs come from a human donor with alopecia areata.

A word on this clone: Other DNA variants within this sample encode the same CDR3. The chain joins TRBV20-1 to TRBJ2-7; possibly TRBD2 for D (6 bases). Germline loops: CDR1 DFQATT, CDR2 SNEGSKA (reference sequence). CDR3 length equals 11 residues. The V end was cut by 5 bases, the J end by 4 bases, with 9 bases between. CDR3 DNA: TGCAGTGCTCGAGCGGGTTACGAGCAGTACTTC. Translation: CSARAGYEQYF.

The V gene is TRBV4-2, the J gene TRBJ2-1; D is ambiguous. The ends were cut back, 0 bases at V and 0 bases at J, with 12 bases in the middle. The CDR3 runs 17 residues. The germline CDR1 and CDR2 sequences are LGHNA and YNFKEQ. The CDR3 protein is CASSQDEARSSYNEQFF. CDR3 in DNA: TGTGCCAGCAGCCAAGATGAAGCGCGGAGCTCCTACAATGAGCAGTTCTTC.

This clone occurred a few times. A read error may produce the germline difference seen at one junction end. The chain recombines TRBV12-5 with TRBJ2-4; TRBD1 matches at 7 bases. This CDR3 has 13 amino acids. Germline V gene sequence: CDR1 LGHNT, CDR2 FRNRAP. For the CDR3, the DNA is TGTGCTAGTGGTTTGACGAGACAGGGTGGGGTGTCCTTC. It translates to CASGLTRQGGVSF.

This chain joins TRBV18 and TRBJ2-5; no clear D. This CDR3 region has 12 residues. Germline CDR1 KGHSH, CDR2 LQKENI. Deletions cut 1 base from V and 1 base from J, with 1 base between. CDR3 region: CASSPRQETQYF. The CDR3 bases are TGTGCCAGCTCACCACGCCAAGAGACCCAGTACTTC.

This chain uses TRBV29-1 with TRBJ1-4; no reliable D call. Germline V gene lookup returns CDR1 SQVTM and CDR2 ANQGSEA. The CDR3 contains 12 residues. Trimming took 1 base from V and 5 from J, leaving 5 bases between them. The CDR3 here is CSVEGENEKLFF. The CDR3 DNA reads as TGCAGCGTTGAAGGGGAGAATGAAAAACTGTTTTTT.

J is TRBJ2-6 and V is TRBV7-9; no firm D call. V was pared by 5 bases and J by 0 bases, with 11 bases between. CDR1 SEHNR and CDR2 FQNEAQ come from the germline V gene (reference sequence). CDR3 length: 16 amino acids. The CDR3 sequence is CASSGGLFSGANVLTF. The CDR3 DNA follows: TGTGCCAGCAGCGGCGGCTTGTTCTCTGGGGCCAACGTCCTGACTTTC.

In DNA form, the CDR3 reads TGTGCCAGCAGCTTAGGGACAGCGAACACTGAAGCTTTCTTT. Translating gives CASSLGTANTEAFF. This chain joins TRBV7-2 and TRBJ1-1, with a tentative D call TRBD1 (6 bases). The CDR3 length is 14 residues. Deletions cut 1 base from V and 1 base from J, with 7 bases between. Germline assignment: CDR1 SGHTA and CDR2 FQGNSA. The full variable domain, in which reference TRBV7-2 and TRBJ1-1 provide the parts outside the CDR3, is GAGVSQSPSNKVTEKGKDVELRCDPISGHTALYWYRQSLGQGLEFLIYFQGNSAPDKSGLPSDRFSAERTGGSVSTLTIQRTQQEDSAVYLCASSLGTANTEAFFGQGTRLTVV.

The CDR3 DNA sequence: TGTGCCAGCAGGGATAGTGGGGTGGAGACCCAGTACTTC. Translation: CASRDSGVETQYF. The chain joins TRBV27 to TRBJ2-5, with no clear D. There are 13 residues in the CDR3. The germline V and J ends were trimmed by 6 bases and 5 bases, with 13 bases remaining between them. CDR1 is MNHEY, CDR2 SMNVEV, per germline (reference sequence).

The chain joins TRBV29-1 to TRBJ2-1; tentatively, D is TRBD2 (6 bases). Germline CDR1 SQVTM, CDR2 ANQGSEA. The ends were cut back, 7 bases at V and 14 bases at J, with 18 bases in the middle. The CDR3 contains 11 residues. The CDR3 bases are TGCAGCGCCCAGATGACTAGGGAGGAGTTCTTC. Its protein is CSAQMTREEFF.

The V call is TRBV9, the J call TRBJ2-7; D unclear. The germline V gene encodes CDR1 SGDLS and CDR2 YYNGEE. The CDR3 is 14 residues long. The V end lost 4 bases, the J end lost 9 bases, and 20 bases lay between the germline ends. The CDR3 protein is CASSLTDTTPTQYF. CDR3 in DNA: TGTGCCAGCAGCCTCACAGATACCACACCGACGCAGTACTTC.

The V and J genes are TRBV7-9 and TRBJ1-2; D uncertain. The ends were cut back, 0 bases at V and 4 bases at J, with 6 bases in the middle. The CDR3 runs to 13 residues. Germline lookup yields CDR1 SEHNR and CDR2 FQNEAQ (reference sequence). CDR3 amino acids: CASSLAGAYGYTF. CDR3 sequence (DNA): TGTGCCAGCAGCTTAGCGGGCGCCTATGGCTACACCTTC.

The chain links TRBV27 to TRBJ2-6; no definite D call. This CDR3 is built from 14 residues. CDR1 is MNHEY and CDR2 is SMNVEV in the germline V gene (reference sequence). V was cut by 3 bases and J by 0 bases, with 3 bases left in between. The CDR3 bases are TGTGCCAGCAGTTTCGTCTCTGGGGCCAACGTCCTGACTTTC. Its protein product is CASSFVSGANVLTF.

This chain uses TRBV7-2 with TRBJ2-1; the match to TRBD2 covers 8 bases. Losses at the gene ends were 8 bases for V and 4 bases for J; bases not matched to a gene: 10. This CDR3 is built from 15 residues. Germline V gene sequence: CDR1 SGHTA, CDR2 FQGNSA. The CDR3 region has the DNA TGTGCCAGCGGAGGAGCGGGAGTGTTATACAATGAGCAGTTCTTC. Its protein is CASGGAGVLYNEQFF.

The V gene is TRBV29-1, the J gene TRBJ2-1; TRBD1 matches at 10 bases. The CDR3 runs 13 residues. The germline gives CDR1 SQVTM, CDR2 ANQGSEA. The V and J ends lost 3 bases and 7 bases, in that order; junction bases with no gene match: 3. The CDR3 DNA sequence: TGCAGCGTTGAGGGACAGGGGCGGAATGAGCAGTTCTTC. Translated, it gives CSVEGQGRNEQFF.

The J gene is TRBJ2-5, the V gene TRBV7-6; D may be TRBD1 (6 bases). This CDR3 is 15 amino acids long. Trimming pared 5 bases from V and 5 bases from J, leaving 18 bases between. Germline CDR1 is SGHVS and CDR2 is FNYEAQ. CDR3 residues: CASSETGEPWETQYF. Here the CDR3 DNA reads TGTGCCAGCAGCGAGACAGGCGAACCGTGGGAGACCCAGTACTTC.

The J gene is TRBJ2-7, the V gene TRBV7-2; D is uncertain. V was trimmed by 5 bases and J by 3 bases, leaving 14 bases between them. The CDR3 runs to 14 residues. The germline V gene encodes CDR1 SGHTA and CDR2 FQGNSA. The CDR3 DNA reads as TGTGCCAGCAGCAAGGCTCGGTATGGCTACGAGCAGTACTTC. It yields the protein CASSKARYGYEQYF.

CDR3 residues: CASSPEYSGANVLTF. The CDR3 DNA sequence: TGTGCCAGCAGTCCCGAATACTCTGGGGCCAACGTCCTGACTTTC. This chain connects TRBV14 to TRBJ2-6; D remains unclear. This CDR3 region has 15 residues. Per germline, CDR1 SGHDN and CDR2 FVKESK. Trimming removed 6 bases from V and 0 bases from J, with 9 bases in between.

The genes are TRBV2 and TRBJ2-2; D may match TRBD1 or TRBD2 (5 bases each). The V gene lost 5 bases and the J gene lost 3 bases, with 25 bases spanning the gap. The CDR3 consists of 19 residues. Germline assignment: CDR1 SNHLY and CDR2 FYNNEI. CDR3 loop: CASSPPGMGEREDTGELFF. In DNA form, the CDR3 reads TGTGCCAGCAGTCCCCCGGGTATGGGGGAACGGGAAGACACCGGGGAGCTGTTTTTT.

This chain joins TRBV30 and TRBJ1-2; weak D call: TRBD1 (5 bases). Germline assignment: CDR1 GTSNPN and CDR2 SVGIG (reference sequence). The CDR3 consists of 14 residues. V was clipped by 0 bases and J by 6 bases, with 14 bases between them. The CDR3 DNA sequence: TGTGCCTGGAGTGTAATAGTGGGGGGTAATGGCTACACCTTC. This encodes CAWSVIVGGNGYTF.

CDR3 DNA: TGCAGCGTTGAACGGTTGGGGGGAGGCAGCTCCTACAATGAGCAGTTCTTC. It codes for CSVERLGGGSSYNEQFF. The V gene is TRBV29-1, the J gene TRBJ2-1, with D maybe TRBD2 (6 bases). This CDR3 contains 17 residues. V shed 2 bases and J shed 0 bases, with 17 bases lying between them. Germline CDR1 and CDR2: SQVTM and ANQGSEA.

The chain couples TRBV30 to TRBJ2-2; 8 nucleotides line up with TRBD2. The CDR3 sequence is 16 residues long. Trimming took 0 bases from V and 5 from J; bases not matched to a gene: 8. CDR1 GTSNPN and CDR2 SVGIG come from the germline V gene (reference sequence). Written as DNA, the CDR3 is TGTGCCTGGAGTGTACTCAGCGGGAGTATAACCGGGGAGCTGTTTTTT. Translated: CAWSVLSGSITGELFF.

The rearrangement links TRBV29-1 to TRBJ2-1; 13 bases line up with TRBD2. V dropped 4 bases and J dropped 9; count of bases not matched to a gene: 3. The CDR3 consists of 13 residues. CDR1 and CDR2 from the germline V gene are SQVTM and ANQGSEA. The CDR3: CSVVGLAGVEQFF. CDR3 DNA sequence: TGCAGCGTTGTCGGACTAGCGGGAGTTGAGCAGTTCTTC.

The chain joins TRBV7-9 to TRBJ2-5; D gene uncertain. Per germline, CDR1 SEHNR and CDR2 FQNEAQ (reference sequence). CDR3 size: 12 residues. Trimming shortened V by 5 bases and J by 5 bases, and 9 bases separated the two germline ends. The CDR3 protein is CASSTTWETQYF. The DNA for the CDR3 is TGTGCCAGCAGCACAACATGGGAGACCCAGTACTTC.

The chain recombines TRBV19 with TRBJ2-2, with TRBD2 matching over 12 bases. The V segment lost 6 bases and the J segment 0 bases; nucleotides outside the gene matches: 8. In germline, CDR1 is LNHDA, CDR2 SQIVND (reference sequence). This CDR3 region has 18 residues. The chain's CDR3 is CASSSGTSGSTNTGELFF. CDR3 nucleotides: TGTGCCAGTAGCTCCGGGACTAGCGGGTCGACGAACACCGGGGAGCTGTTTTTT.

J is TRBJ2-5 and V is TRBV29-1, with D possibly being TRBD2 (6 bases). Germline V lookup: CDR1 SQVTM, CDR2 ANQGSEA. The CDR3 spans 11 residues. Between the trimmed V and J ends, which lost 4 bases and 5 bases, there was a span of 8 bases. The CDR3 reads CSVGLDETQYF. In nucleotides, the CDR3 is TGCAGCGTTGGACTAGATGAGACCCAGTACTTC.

J is TRBJ1-5 and V is TRBV30; D is possibly TRBD1 (5 bases). Germline CDR1 GTSNPN, CDR2 SVGIG (reference sequence). V gave up 5 bases and J gave up 7 bases, with 15 bases separating them. The CDR3 length is 13 residues. CDR3 DNA: TGTGCCTGGGATAGCAGGGAAGGCCAGCCCCAGCATTTT. Amino acid sequence: CAWDSREGQPQHF.

With respect to this clone: Other DNA sequences of this sample code for an identical CDR3. V gene TRBV20-1 combines with J gene TRBJ2-3; D is unresolved. V lost 6 bases and J 3 bases, leaving 7 bases between the germline ends. In germline, CDR1 is DFQATT, CDR2 SNEGSKA (reference sequence). The CDR3 contains 11 residues. Here the CDR3 reads CSARVTDTQYF. In nucleotides, the CDR3 is TGCAGTGCGCGCGTGACAGATACGCAGTATTTT.

This chain joins TRBV27 and TRBJ2-2, with D possibly matching TRBD1 (6 bases). The CDR3 has 14 residues. Germline CDR1 reads MNHEY; CDR2 reads SMNVEV (reference sequence). V dropped 7 bases and J dropped 0 bases, with 9 bases sitting between them. The CDR3 reads CASTGASNTGELFF. The DNA for the CDR3 is TGTGCCAGCACAGGGGCGTCGAACACCGGGGAGCTGTTTTTT.

The gene calls are TRBV23-1 and TRBJ2-3, with D unclear. TRBV23-1 is flagged as an ORF with uncertain function. V dropped 1 base and J dropped 6 bases, with 5 bases sitting between them. This CDR3 is 12 amino acids long. Here the CDR3 DNA reads TGCGCCAGCAGTCAATTGAAGGATACGCAGTATTTT. Amino acid sequence: CASSQLKDTQYF.

This rearrangement joins TRBV30 to TRBJ1-4, with D unclear. The CDR3 extends over 14 amino acids. V was pared by 1 base and J by 0 bases, with 6 bases between. Germline V gives CDR1 GTSNPN, CDR2 SVGIG (reference sequence). The chain's CDR3 is CAWSETPTNEKLFF. CDR3 bases: TGTGCCTGGAGTGAGACACCAACTAATGAAAAACTGTTTTTT. The entire variable domain, with the rest obtained from reference TRBV30 and TRBJ1-4, is as follows: SQTIHQWPATLVQPVGSPLSLECTVEGTSNPNLYWYRQAAGRGLQLLFYSVGIGQISSEVPQNLSASRPQDRQFILSSKKLLLSDSGFYLCAWSETPTNEKLFFGSGTQLSVL.

The genes are TRBV30 and TRBJ2-1, with a possible D match to TRBD2 (6 bases). Germline CDR1 and CDR2: GTSNPN and SVGIG (reference sequence). The CDR3 has 11 amino acids. The V end lost 8 bases, the J end lost 13 bases, and 18 bases lay between the germline ends. The CDR3 DNA reads as TGTGCCAGGGGAGGTAACGAACCCCAGTTCTTC. Its protein product is CARGGNEPQFF. Using reference TRBV30 and TRBJ2-1 for the parts outside the CDR3, the full variable domain is SQTIHQWPATLVQPVGSPLSLECTVEGTSNPNLYWYRQAAGRGLQLLFYSVGIGQISSEVPQNLSASRPQDRQFILSSKKLLLSDSGFYLCARGGNEPQFFGPGTRLTVL.

The chain recombines TRBV6-5 with TRBJ2-7, with 7 bases identical to TRBD2. From germline, CDR1 is MNHEY and CDR2 SVGAGI. This CDR3 has 13 amino acids. J gave up 2 bases and V 5 bases, and 3 bases lay outside the gene matches. In nucleotides, the CDR3 is TGTGCCAGCAGTAAGCGGGAAACCTACGAGCAGTACTTC. Protein sequence: CASSKRETYEQYF.